This is a list of T cell receptor beta chains from one sample in a study of T cells in Graves' hyperthyroidism and ophthalmopathy. TCRdb analysed the multiplex PCR reads with MiXCR anew, one entry per CDR3 protein. In the table there are 700,000 or so distinct CDR3 sequences, less than 20% of which are singletons. The specimen was blood. The receptor source for this set is a young man with Graves' hyperthyroidism. CDR3s include the opening cysteine and the closing phenylalanine or tryptophan. Each record gives: J gene, clone size, V gene, D gene, CDR3 DNA, CDR3 protein. A D gene is named only where the DNA matches it firmly. The listing skips clone size in some rows; elsewhere it reads once, few, many or a size class.

j_call: TRBJ1-3; clone_size: many; v_call: TRBV30; d_call: TRBD1; cdr3_nt: TGTGCCTGGAGGGGGCCAGGGGGCGAAGGAAACACCATATATTTT; cdr3_aa: CAWRGPGGEGNTIYF
j_call: TRBJ2-7; clone_size: many; v_call: TRBV11-2; d_call: NA; cdr3_nt: TGTGCCAGCAGCCCGCACCCGACTAGGTCCTCCTACGAGCAGTACTTC; cdr3_aa: CASSPHPTRSSYEQYF
j_call: TRBJ1-1; clone_size: many; v_call: TRBV5-1; d_call: TRBD1; cdr3_nt: TGCGCCAGCAGCCACGGGACAGGCGTTGAAGCTTTCTTT; cdr3_aa: CASSHGTGVEAFF
j_call: TRBJ2-4; clone_size: many; v_call: TRBV27; d_call: NA; cdr3_nt: TGTGCCAGCGGCCTTTTGAACTCCAAAAACATTCAGTACTTC; cdr3_aa: CASGLLNSKNIQYF
j_call: TRBJ2-4; clone_size: many; v_call: TRBV28; d_call: NA; cdr3_nt: TGTGCCAGCAGTCCGTATAGAGGGTACATTCAGTACTTC; cdr3_aa: CASSPYRGYIQYF
j_call: TRBJ2-2; clone_size: many; v_call: TRBV28; d_call: NA; cdr3_nt: TGTGCCAGCAGTCAGCTCCCGGGACGAGGGACCGGGGAGCTGTTTTTT; cdr3_aa: CASSQLPGRGTGELFF
j_call: TRBJ2-6; clone_size: NA; v_call: TRBV14; d_call: NA; cdr3_nt: TGTGCCAGCAGCCAAGCTTATTCATTAGCAGGTTCAGGGGCCAACGTCCTGACTTTC; cdr3_aa: CASSQAYSLAGSGANVLTF
j_call: TRBJ1-3; clone_size: NA; v_call: TRBV20-1; d_call: NA; cdr3_nt: TGCAGTGCTCCATACGACTTTAACTCTGGAAACACCATATATTTT; cdr3_aa: CSAPYDFNSGNTIYF
j_call: TRBJ2-7; clone_size: few; v_call: TRBV29-1; d_call: TRBD1; cdr3_nt: TGCAGCGCCACCGGGACAGGGAGCGAGCAGTACTTC; cdr3_aa: CSATGTGSEQYF
j_call: TRBJ1-1; clone_size: NA; v_call: TRBV19; d_call: NA; cdr3_nt: TGTGCCAGTAGTAACGGACGGACAATGAACACTGAAGCTTTCTTT; cdr3_aa: CASSNGRTMNTEAFF
j_call: TRBJ2-7; clone_size: few; v_call: TRBV5-1; d_call: NA; cdr3_nt: TGCGCCAGCAGCTGGGGGGAGGACGAGCAGTACTTC; cdr3_aa: CASSWGEDEQYF
j_call: TRBJ2-7; clone_size: many; v_call: TRBV3-1; d_call: TRBD2; cdr3_nt: TGTGCCAGCAGCCGTCGGCTAGCGGGCCCCAACGAGCAGTACTTC; cdr3_aa: CASSRRLAGPNEQYF
j_call: TRBJ2-2; clone_size: few; v_call: TRBV24-1; d_call: NA; cdr3_nt: TGTGCCACCAGTGATGCCGTCAGCGACAGAGGGGAGCTGTTTTTT; cdr3_aa: CATSDAVSDRGELFF
j_call: TRBJ1-1; clone_size: NA; v_call: TRBV7-2; d_call: TRBD1; cdr3_nt: TGTGCCAGCAGCCCGACGGGACAGCCGAACACTGAAGCTTTCTTT; cdr3_aa: CASSPTGQPNTEAFF
j_call: TRBJ2-1; clone_size: NA; v_call: TRBV27; d_call: NA; cdr3_nt: TGTGCCAGCAGTTTTGCGACTAACGGGTCAAGTGAGCAGTTCTTC; cdr3_aa: CASSFATNGSSEQFF
j_call: TRBJ2-7; clone_size: many; v_call: TRBV6-2/TRBV6-3; d_call: NA; cdr3_nt: TGTGCCAGCAGTTCGGGCATCCCTGGCAGCGAGCAGTACTTC; cdr3_aa: CASSSGIPGSEQYF
j_call: TRBJ2-7; clone_size: NA; v_call: TRBV5-1; d_call: NA; cdr3_nt: TGCGCCAGCAGCTTGGCCCTGGGACGGGACTACGAGCAGTACTTC; cdr3_aa: CASSLALGRDYEQYF
j_call: TRBJ2-1; clone_size: few; v_call: TRBV7-9; d_call: TRBD1; cdr3_nt: TGTGCCAGCAGCGGGCGGACAGGGAAGGGCTACAATGAGCAGTTCTTC; cdr3_aa: CASSGRTGKGYNEQFF
j_call: TRBJ2-3; clone_size: NA; v_call: TRBV29-1; d_call: NA; cdr3_nt: TGCAGCGTATCACTCACAGATACGCAGTATTTT; cdr3_aa: CSVSLTDTQYF
j_call: TRBJ2-1; clone_size: NA; v_call: TRBV12-3/TRBV12-4; d_call: TRBD1; cdr3_nt: TGTGCCAGCGGCTGGACAGGGATAAATGAGCAGTTCTTC; cdr3_aa: CASGWTGINEQFF
j_call: TRBJ2-7; clone_size: few; v_call: TRBV5-1; d_call: TRBD2; cdr3_nt: TGCGCCAGCAGCAGTTTCGCATCTAGCGGGCCATACGAGCAGTACTTC; cdr3_aa: CASSSFASSGPYEQYF
j_call: TRBJ2-1; clone_size: NA; v_call: TRBV9; d_call: TRBD2; cdr3_nt: TGTGCCAGCAGCGGAACTAGCGTGGACTACAATGAGCAGTTCTTC; cdr3_aa: CASSGTSVDYNEQFF
j_call: TRBJ2-7; clone_size: few; v_call: TRBV7-2; d_call: NA; cdr3_nt: TGTGCCAGCAGCTTAGACCAAACCTACGAGCAGTACTTC; cdr3_aa: CASSLDQTYEQYF
j_call: TRBJ2-7; clone_size: NA; v_call: TRBV29-1; d_call: NA; cdr3_nt: TGCAGCGTTATCAGTGGAGGGTCCTACGAGCAGTACTTC; cdr3_aa: CSVISGGSYEQYF
j_call: TRBJ1-2; clone_size: NA; v_call: TRBV6-1; d_call: NA; cdr3_nt: TGTGCCGGAATCTGGCGCCAACCCTGGGGCTACACCTTC; cdr3_aa: CAGIWRQPWGYTF
j_call: TRBJ2-5; clone_size: many; v_call: TRBV11-2; d_call: TRBD2; cdr3_nt: TGTGCCAGCAGCTTGGCCCTCTCGACTAGCGGGGTCCAAGAGACCCAGTACTTC; cdr3_aa: CASSLALSTSGVQETQYF
j_call: TRBJ1-1; clone_size: NA; v_call: TRBV7-2; d_call: NA; cdr3_nt: TGTGCCAGCAGCTTGGGTCGACAGACTGAAGCTTTCTTT; cdr3_aa: CASSLGRQTEAFF
j_call: TRBJ2-3; clone_size: NA; v_call: TRBV20-1; d_call: NA; cdr3_nt: TGTAGTGCTACCATACGGGAGAAAGATACGCAGTATTTT; cdr3_aa: CSATIREKDTQYF
j_call: TRBJ2-7; clone_size: few; v_call: TRBV6-1; d_call: NA; cdr3_nt: TGTGCCAGCAGTAAAGAAGGGTACTACGAGCAGTACTTC; cdr3_aa: CASSKEGYYEQYF
j_call: TRBJ2-3; clone_size: few; v_call: TRBV5-1; d_call: NA; cdr3_nt: TGCGCCAGCAGCTCTGGCATCACAGATACGCAGTATTTT; cdr3_aa: CASSSGITDTQYF
j_call: TRBJ2-7; clone_size: NA; v_call: TRBV20-1; d_call: NA; cdr3_nt: TGCAGTGCTTTTCTGGCGGCAGCGCAGTACTTC; cdr3_aa: CSAFLAAAQYF
j_call: TRBJ2-5; clone_size: NA; v_call: TRBV20-1; d_call: NA; cdr3_nt: TGCAGTGCTCCCCGGGACATTCGAAGAGAGACCCAGTACTTC; cdr3_aa: CSAPRDIRRETQYF
j_call: TRBJ2-7; clone_size: many; v_call: TRBV29-1; d_call: NA; cdr3_nt: TGCAGCGTTGGGGAGATCTACGAGCAGTACTTC; cdr3_aa: CSVGEIYEQYF
j_call: TRBJ2-2; clone_size: NA; v_call: TRBV3-1; d_call: TRBD2; cdr3_nt: TGTGCCAGCAGCCAACCAGCGGGAGAGGACACCGGGGAGCTGTTTTTT; cdr3_aa: CASSQPAGEDTGELFF
j_call: TRBJ2-7; clone_size: NA; v_call: TRBV19; d_call: TRBD2; cdr3_nt: TGTGCCAGTAGTCAAATAGCGGGAGGGCCTCACGAGCAGTACTTC; cdr3_aa: CASSQIAGGPHEQYF
j_call: TRBJ1-2; clone_size: NA; v_call: TRBV7-9; d_call: TRBD1; cdr3_nt: TGTGCCAGCAGCAATTCGATATCGGACAGGGGCGATAATGGCTACACCTTC; cdr3_aa: CASSNSISDRGDNGYTF
j_call: TRBJ2-7; clone_size: many; v_call: TRBV28; d_call: NA; cdr3_nt: TGTGCCAGCAGTTTAGGGGGAGGCCCGTTCCACCACGAGCAGTACTTC; cdr3_aa: CASSLGGGPFHHEQYF
j_call: TRBJ2-1; clone_size: NA; v_call: TRBV28; d_call: TRBD2; cdr3_nt: TGTGCCAGCAGTTTTCGAGGTCAGCGACTAGCGGGAGTGGGCAATGAGCAGTTCTTC; cdr3_aa: CASSFRGQRLAGVGNEQFF
j_call: TRBJ2-1; clone_size: few; v_call: TRBV20-1; d_call: TRBD2; cdr3_nt: TGCAGTGCTACCCCCGGGACTAGCTCCTACAATGAGCAGTTCTTC; cdr3_aa: CSATPGTSSYNEQFF
j_call: TRBJ2-7; clone_size: many; v_call: TRBV11-2; d_call: NA; cdr3_nt: TGTGCCAGCCGGCGGGCCTACGAGCAGTACTTC; cdr3_aa: CASRRAYEQYF
j_call: TRBJ1-4; clone_size: many; v_call: TRBV2; d_call: NA; cdr3_nt: TGTGCCAGCAGTGAACAGGGGACTAATGAAAAACTGTTTTTT; cdr3_aa: CASSEQGTNEKLFF
j_call: TRBJ1-5; clone_size: NA; v_call: TRBV5-5; d_call: NA; cdr3_nt: TGTGCCAGCAGCTTTGGGGAGGGGAGGCGTCAGCCCCAGCATTTT; cdr3_aa: CASSFGEGRRQPQHF
j_call: TRBJ1-1; clone_size: many; v_call: TRBV4-2; d_call: TRBD1; cdr3_nt: TGTGCCAGCAGCCAAGACCACAGGGGACGGGGCACTGAAGCTTTCTTT; cdr3_aa: CASSQDHRGRGTEAFF